This TCR beta chain was observed in a study of T cell responses to AZD1222 COVID-19 vaccine. Broader study findings: It was only a handful of AZD1222 recipients who were seropositive at baseline. All repertoire sampling was performed exclusively after the peak T cell response.

The table came from immunoSEQ multiplex PCR; TCRdb's copy has only in-frame clones and leaves some out. The profile shows some 120,000 clones, over 75% of them singletons. Germline values: CDR1 MDHEN, CDR2 SYDVKM. Trimming left V 7 bases short and J 10 bases short, with 14 bases between. The CDR3 extends over 12 amino acids. Turning to this clone: The antigen is undetermined.

The specimen was peripheral blood, collected on day 0 of AZD1222 vaccination. The TCR comes from an adult in good health. The chain recombines TRBV28 with TRBJ2-1, with D possibly being TRBD1 (6 bases). CDR3 DNA: TGTGCCAGCACCCTAACTGGGACAGAGCAGTTCTTC. This gives the protein CASTLTGTEQFF.